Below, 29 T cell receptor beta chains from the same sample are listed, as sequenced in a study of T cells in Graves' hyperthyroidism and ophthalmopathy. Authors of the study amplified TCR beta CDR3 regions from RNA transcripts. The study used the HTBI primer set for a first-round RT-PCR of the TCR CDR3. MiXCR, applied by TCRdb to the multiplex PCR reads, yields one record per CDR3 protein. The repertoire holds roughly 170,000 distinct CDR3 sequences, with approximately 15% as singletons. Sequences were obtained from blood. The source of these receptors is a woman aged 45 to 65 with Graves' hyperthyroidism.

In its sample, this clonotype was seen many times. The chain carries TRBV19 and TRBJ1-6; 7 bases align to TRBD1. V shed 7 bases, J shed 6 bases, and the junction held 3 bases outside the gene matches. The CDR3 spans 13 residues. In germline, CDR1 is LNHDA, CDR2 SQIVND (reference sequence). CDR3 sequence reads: CASTGQLNSPLHF. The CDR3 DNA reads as TGTGCCAGTACGGGACAGCTTAATTCACCCCTCCACTTT.

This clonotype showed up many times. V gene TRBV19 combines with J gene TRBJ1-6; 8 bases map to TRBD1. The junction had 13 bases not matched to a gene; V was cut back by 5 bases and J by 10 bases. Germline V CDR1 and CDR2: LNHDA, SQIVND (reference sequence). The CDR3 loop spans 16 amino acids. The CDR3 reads CASSPRSTGDGSPLHF. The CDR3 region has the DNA TGTGCCAGTAGTCCACGCTCGACAGGGGATGGGTCACCCCTCCACTTT.

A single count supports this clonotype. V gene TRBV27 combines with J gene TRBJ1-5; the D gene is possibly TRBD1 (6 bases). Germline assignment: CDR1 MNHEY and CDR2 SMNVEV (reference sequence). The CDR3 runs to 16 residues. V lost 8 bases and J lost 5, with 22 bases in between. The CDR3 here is CASGMTDRPGDQPQHF. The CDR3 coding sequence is TGTGCCAGCGGAATGACCGACAGGCCGGGGGATCAGCCCCAGCATTTT.

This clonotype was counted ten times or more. Here the CDR3 DNA reads TGCAGTGCTAATCCGTCGGGATCCAACTATGGCTACACCTTC. Its protein product is CSANPSGSNYGYTF. V and J are TRBV20-1 and TRBJ1-2; D remains ambiguous. V was trimmed by 4 bases and J by 2 bases, leaving 14 bases between them. CDR1 DFQATT and CDR2 SNEGSKA come from the germline V gene (reference sequence). The CDR3 has 14 residues.

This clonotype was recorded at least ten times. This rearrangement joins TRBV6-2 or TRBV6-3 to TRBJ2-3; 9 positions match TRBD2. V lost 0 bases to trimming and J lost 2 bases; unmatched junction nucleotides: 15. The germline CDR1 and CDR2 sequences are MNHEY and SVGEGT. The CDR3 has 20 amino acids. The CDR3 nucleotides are TGTGCCAGCAGTTACTCTCCCAGCGGGGGGCTACCCTCCGACACAGATACGCAGTATTTT. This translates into CASSYSPSGGLPSDTDTQYF.

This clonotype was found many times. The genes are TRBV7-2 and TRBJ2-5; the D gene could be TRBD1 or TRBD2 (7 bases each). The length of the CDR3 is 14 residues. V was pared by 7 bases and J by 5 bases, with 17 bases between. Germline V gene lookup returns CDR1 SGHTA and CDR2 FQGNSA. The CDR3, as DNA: TGTGCCAGCACCTCCAGGGGGGGGAAGGAGACCCAGTACTTC. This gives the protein CASTSRGGKETQYF.

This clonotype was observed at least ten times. The CDR3 is CASSLPQDRAGTNNEQFF. The DNA for the CDR3 is TGTGCCAGCAGTTTACCTCAAGACAGGGCCGGAACGAACAATGAGCAGTTCTTC. The rearrangement uses TRBV28 and TRBJ2-1, with 7 bases that match TRBD1. CDR1 MDHEN and CDR2 SYDVKM come from the germline V gene. The CDR3 is 18 amino acids. Losses at the gene ends were 2 bases for V and 5 bases for J; bases not matched to a gene: 15.

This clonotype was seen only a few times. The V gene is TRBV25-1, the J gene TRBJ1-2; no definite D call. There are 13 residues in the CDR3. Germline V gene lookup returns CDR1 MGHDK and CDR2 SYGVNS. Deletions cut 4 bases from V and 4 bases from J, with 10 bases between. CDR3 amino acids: CASSGGTCYGYTF. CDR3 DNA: TGTGCCAGCAGTGGAGGTACCTGCTATGGCTACACCTTC.

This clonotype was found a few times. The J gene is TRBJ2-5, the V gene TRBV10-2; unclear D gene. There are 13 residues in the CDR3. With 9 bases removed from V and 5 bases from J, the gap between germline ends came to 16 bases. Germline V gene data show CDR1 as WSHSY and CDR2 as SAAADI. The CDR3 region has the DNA TGCGCCAGTAGGAACTGGTCTCGGGAGACCCAGTACTTC. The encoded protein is CASRNWSRETQYF.

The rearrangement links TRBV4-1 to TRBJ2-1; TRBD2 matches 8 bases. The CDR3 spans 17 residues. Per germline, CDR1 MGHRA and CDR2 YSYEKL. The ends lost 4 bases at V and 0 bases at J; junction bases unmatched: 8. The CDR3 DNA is TGCGCCAGCAGCCTGGGAGTAGCGGGGTACTCCTACAATGAGCAGTTCTTC. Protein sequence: CASSLGVAGYSYNEQFF.

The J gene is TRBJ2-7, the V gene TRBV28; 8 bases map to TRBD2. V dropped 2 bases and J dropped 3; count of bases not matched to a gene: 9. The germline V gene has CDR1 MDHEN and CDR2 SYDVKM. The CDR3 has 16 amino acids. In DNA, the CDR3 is TGTGCCAGCAGTTTACCGACTACTAGCGGACACTACGAGCAGTACTTC. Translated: CASSLPTTSGHYEQYF.

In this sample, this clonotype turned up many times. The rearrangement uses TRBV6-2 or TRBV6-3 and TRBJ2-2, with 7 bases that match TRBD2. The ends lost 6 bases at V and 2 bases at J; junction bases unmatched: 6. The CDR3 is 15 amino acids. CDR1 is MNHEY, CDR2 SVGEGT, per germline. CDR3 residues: CASRLSGSNTGELFF. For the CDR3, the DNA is TGTGCCAGCAGGCTTAGCGGGTCCAACACCGGGGAGCTGTTTTTT.

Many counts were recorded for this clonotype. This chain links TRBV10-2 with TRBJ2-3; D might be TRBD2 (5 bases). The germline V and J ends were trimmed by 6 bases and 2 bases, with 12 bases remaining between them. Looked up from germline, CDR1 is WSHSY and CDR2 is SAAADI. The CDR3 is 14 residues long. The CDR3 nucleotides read TGCGCCAGCAGGAGCGGAATTCTCACAGATACGCAGTATTTT. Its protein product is CASRSGILTDTQYF.

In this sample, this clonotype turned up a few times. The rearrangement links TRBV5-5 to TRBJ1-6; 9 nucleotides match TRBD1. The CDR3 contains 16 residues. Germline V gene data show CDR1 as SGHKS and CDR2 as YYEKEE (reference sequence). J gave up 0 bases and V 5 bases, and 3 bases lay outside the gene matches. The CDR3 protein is CASSDRGTSYNSPLHF. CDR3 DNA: TGTGCCAGCAGTGACAGGGGGACCTCCTATAATTCACCCCTCCACTTT.

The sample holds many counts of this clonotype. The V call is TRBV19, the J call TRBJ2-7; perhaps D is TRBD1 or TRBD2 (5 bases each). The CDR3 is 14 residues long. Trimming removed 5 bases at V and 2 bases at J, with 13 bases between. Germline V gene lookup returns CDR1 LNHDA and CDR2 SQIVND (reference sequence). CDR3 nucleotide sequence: TGTGCCAGTAGTCAAGGGACGGCCACCTACGAGCAGTACTTC. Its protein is CASSQGTATYEQYF.

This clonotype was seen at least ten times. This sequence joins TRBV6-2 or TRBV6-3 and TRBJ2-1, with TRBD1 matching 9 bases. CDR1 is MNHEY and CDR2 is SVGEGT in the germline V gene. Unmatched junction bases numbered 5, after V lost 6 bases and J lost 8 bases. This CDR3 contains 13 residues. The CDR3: CASSLRDRDEQFF. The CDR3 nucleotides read TGTGCCAGCAGCCTCCGGGACAGGGATGAGCAGTTCTTC.

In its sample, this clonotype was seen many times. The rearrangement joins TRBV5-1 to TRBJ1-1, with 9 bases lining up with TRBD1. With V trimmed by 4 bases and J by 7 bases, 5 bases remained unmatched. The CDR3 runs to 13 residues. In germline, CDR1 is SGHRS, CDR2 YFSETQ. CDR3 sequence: CASSTGTGSEAFF. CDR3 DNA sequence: TGCGCCAGCAGCACCGGGACAGGGAGTGAAGCTTTCTTT.

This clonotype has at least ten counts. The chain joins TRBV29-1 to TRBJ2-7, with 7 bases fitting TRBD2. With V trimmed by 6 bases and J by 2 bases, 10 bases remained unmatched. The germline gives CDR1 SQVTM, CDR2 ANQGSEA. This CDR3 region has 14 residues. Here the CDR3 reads CSVIPRTRPYEQYF. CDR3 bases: TGCAGCGTGATACCCCGGACTAGACCCTACGAGCAGTACTTC.

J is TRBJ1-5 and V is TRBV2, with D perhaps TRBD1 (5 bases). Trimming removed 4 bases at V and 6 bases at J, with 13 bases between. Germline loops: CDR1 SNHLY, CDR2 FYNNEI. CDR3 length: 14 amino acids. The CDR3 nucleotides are TGTGCCAGCAGTGCTACAGGTGCGGGTCAGCCCCAGCATTTT. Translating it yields CASSATGAGQPQHF.

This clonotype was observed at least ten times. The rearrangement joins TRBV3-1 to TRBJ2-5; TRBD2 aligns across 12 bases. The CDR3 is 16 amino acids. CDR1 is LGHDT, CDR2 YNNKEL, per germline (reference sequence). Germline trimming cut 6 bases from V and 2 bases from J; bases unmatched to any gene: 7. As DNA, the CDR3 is TGTGCCAGCAGTCAGAAGGGACTAGCGGGTCAAGAGACCCAGTACTTC. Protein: CASSQKGLAGQETQYF.

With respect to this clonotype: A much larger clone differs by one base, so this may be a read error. DNA for the CDR3: TGCGCCAGCAGCTTATCAAGCGTCACTGAAGCTTTCTTT. This gives the protein CASSLSSVTEAFF. The chain couples TRBV5-1 to TRBJ1-1; no definite D call. Germline CDR1 SGHRS, CDR2 YFSETQ. V was clipped by 2 bases and J by 4 bases, with 9 bases between them. There are 13 residues in the CDR3.

DNA for the CDR3: TGTGCCAGCAGTCCGCCCCCTCCCTCCTACGAGCAGTACTTC. Amino acids: CASSPPPPSYEQYF. The genes are TRBV28 and TRBJ2-7, with D uncertain. Trimming stripped 5 bases from V and 0 bases from J, with 11 bases between. Germline CDR1 and CDR2: MDHEN and SYDVKM. The CDR3 is made up of 14 amino acids.

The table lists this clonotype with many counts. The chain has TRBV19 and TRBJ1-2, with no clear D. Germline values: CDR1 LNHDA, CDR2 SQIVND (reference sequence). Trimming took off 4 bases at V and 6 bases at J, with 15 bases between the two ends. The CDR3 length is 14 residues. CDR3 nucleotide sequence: TGTGCCAGTAGTACGGCGGTCCCACTCAATGGCTACACCTTC. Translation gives CASSTAVPLNGYTF.

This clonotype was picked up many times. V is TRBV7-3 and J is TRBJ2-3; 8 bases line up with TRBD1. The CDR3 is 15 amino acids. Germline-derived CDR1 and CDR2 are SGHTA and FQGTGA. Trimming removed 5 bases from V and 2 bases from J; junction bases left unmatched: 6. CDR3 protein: CASSVTGGTTDTQYF. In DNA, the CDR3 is TGTGCCAGCAGCGTTACAGGGGGAACCACAGATACGCAGTATTTT.

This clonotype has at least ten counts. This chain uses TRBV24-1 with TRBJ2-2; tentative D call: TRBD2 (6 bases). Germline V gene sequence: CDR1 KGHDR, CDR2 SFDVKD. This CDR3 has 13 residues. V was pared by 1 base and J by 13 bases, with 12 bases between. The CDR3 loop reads CATSDFGTFGLFF. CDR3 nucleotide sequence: TGTGCCACCAGTGATTTTGGGACTTTTGGGCTGTTTTTT.

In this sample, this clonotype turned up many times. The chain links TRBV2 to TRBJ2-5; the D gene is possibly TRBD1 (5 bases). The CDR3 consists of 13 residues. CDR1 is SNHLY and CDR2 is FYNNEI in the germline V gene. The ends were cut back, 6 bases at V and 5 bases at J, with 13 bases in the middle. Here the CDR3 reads CASRGHIGETQYF. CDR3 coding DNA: TGTGCCAGCAGGGGGCACATCGGGGAGACCCAGTACTTC.

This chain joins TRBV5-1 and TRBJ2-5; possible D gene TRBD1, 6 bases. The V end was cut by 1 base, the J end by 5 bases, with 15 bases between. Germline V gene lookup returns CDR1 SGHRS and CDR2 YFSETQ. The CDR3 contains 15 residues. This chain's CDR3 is CASSLYRALMETQYF. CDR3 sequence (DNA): TGCGCCAGCAGCTTGTACAGGGCCCTCATGGAGACCCAGTACTTC.

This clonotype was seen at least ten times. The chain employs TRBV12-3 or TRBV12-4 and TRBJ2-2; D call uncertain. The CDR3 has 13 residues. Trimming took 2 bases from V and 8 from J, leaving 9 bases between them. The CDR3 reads CASSLIARGELFF. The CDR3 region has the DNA TGTGCCAGCAGTTTAATAGCCCGGGGGGAGCTGTTTTTT.

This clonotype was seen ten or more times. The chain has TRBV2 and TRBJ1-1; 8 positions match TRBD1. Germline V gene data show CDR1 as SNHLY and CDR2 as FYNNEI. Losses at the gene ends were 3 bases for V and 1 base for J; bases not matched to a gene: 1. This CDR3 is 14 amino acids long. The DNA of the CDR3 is TGTGCCAGCAGTGACGGACAGGGGAACACTGAAGCTTTCTTT. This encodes CASSDGQGNTEAFF.